The clone carrying this T cell receptor beta chain was found a few times. The sample belongs to a study of neoadjuvant anti-PD-1 for oral cavity cancer. The table came from immunoSEQ multiplex PCR; TCRdb's copy has only in-frame clones and leaves some out. The table records about 20,000 clones, around 76% of them present only once. V lost 0 bases and J 5 bases, leaving 13 bases between the germline ends. This CDR3 is built from 15 residues. Germline assignment: CDR1 LGHNT and CDR2 FRNRAP. This rearrangement joins TRBV12-5 to TRBJ2-5, with D possibly being TRBD2 (5 bases). The clonotype was recovered from a person aged 35-79 years with oral cavity squamous cell carcinoma. This sample comprised PBMCs, obtained before nivolumab (anti-PD-1) treatment. The CDR3 reads CASGLVSWERETQYF. In nucleotides, the CDR3 is TGTGCTAGTGGTTTGGTTAGTTGGGAGCGGGAGACCCAGTACTTC.